These 12 T cell receptor beta chains were sequenced from one sample in a study of blood T cell repertoires in COVID-19 (dated by TCRdb to 2020 to 2022). Library generation was performed with the immunoSEQ multiplex PCR assay. TCRdb provides this immuneACCESS table in a form limited to in-frame rearrangements. Some clones are lacking; in checked studies, under half of them reflect an unresolved V gene, and why the rest are absent is not known. The sample includes roughly 76,000 clones, with approximately 88% observed a single time. The ten largest clonotypes hold roughly 8% of the sample. The sequencing sample was made of peripheral blood. The receptors derive from a man aged 30 to 39 with acute or convalescent COVID-19.

The chain is built from TRBV2 and TRBJ1-6; D gene unclear. V gave up 8 bases and J gave up 10 bases, with 15 bases separating them. Looked up from germline, CDR1 is SNHLY and CDR2 is FYNNEI. The CDR3 contains 13 residues. The CDR3 loop reads CASGLGVGSPLHF. For the CDR3, the DNA is TGTGCCAGCGGGTTAGGAGTAGGCTCACCCCTCCACTTT.

The chain employs TRBV5-1 and TRBJ2-3; D is unresolved. CDR3 length equals 14 residues. Germline assignment: CDR1 SGHRS and CDR2 YFSETQ. V was pared by 0 bases and J by 6 bases, with 11 bases between. This chain's CDR3 is CASSLARTGDTQYF. The CDR3 DNA reads TGCGCCAGCAGCTTGGCTAGAACGGGTGATACGCAGTATTTT.

The CDR3 protein is CASSIKAGGVEQYF. Written as DNA, the CDR3 is TGTGCCAGTAGTATAAAAGCGGGAGGGGTCGAGCAGTACTTC. The chain links TRBV19 to TRBJ2-7; 10 bases match TRBD2. Germline V lookup: CDR1 LNHDA, CDR2 SQIVND (reference sequence). CDR3 size: 14 residues. V lost 2 bases and J lost 6; bases outside the gene matches: 4.

The CDR3 here is CASSQDLDYKGEQYF. CDR3 in DNA: TGTGCCAGCAGCCAAGATTTGGACTACAAGGGCGAGCAGTACTTC. J is TRBJ2-7 and V is TRBV3-1 (or the pseudogene TRBV3-2); TRBD2 is a possible D gene (6 bases). The V and J ends lost 0 bases and 6 bases respectively, with 15 bases between them. The CDR3 extends over 15 amino acids. The germline gives CDR1 LGHDT, CDR2 YNNKEL (reference sequence).

This chain joins TRBV4-3 and TRBJ2-1; perhaps TRBD2 as D (5 bases). CDR3 length: 12 residues. V lost 3 bases and J 8 bases, leaving 8 bases between the germline ends. Germline CDR1 LGHNA, CDR2 YSLEER. CDR3 sequence: CASSHGSDEQFF. As DNA, the CDR3 is TGCGCCAGCAGCCATGGTAGCGATGAGCAGTTCTTC.

The gene calls are TRBV7-2 and TRBJ1-1; a possible D gene is TRBD1 (6 bases). CDR1 is SGHTA, CDR2 FQGNSA, per germline. Trimming cost V 3 bases and J 5 bases, with 13 bases left between them. This CDR3 spans 14 amino acids. The CDR3 reads CASSLSTQGTEAFF. CDR3 nucleotides: TGTGCCAGCAGCTTGAGCACTCAGGGGACTGAAGCTTTCTTT.

This clone was seen a handful of times. This chain joins TRBV27 and TRBJ2-7; 7 bases line up with TRBD1. V lost 6 bases and J lost 0; bases outside the gene matches: 8. Germline V lookup: CDR1 MNHEY, CDR2 SMNVEV (reference sequence). This CDR3 is 15 amino acids long. CDR3 sequence reads: CASSERGLGSYEQYF. CDR3 coding DNA: TGTGCCAGCAGCGAGAGGGGGCTTGGCTCCTACGAGCAGTACTTC.

V gene TRBV2 combines with J gene TRBJ2-7, with 10 bases identical to TRBD1. In germline, CDR1 is SNHLY, CDR2 FYNNEI. This CDR3 region has 15 residues. V dropped 4 bases and J dropped 5; count of bases not matched to a gene: 8. CDR3 sequence reads: CASSAAGTGDHEQYF. The CDR3 DNA reads as TGTGCCAGCAGTGCTGCCGGGACAGGGGACCACGAGCAGTACTTC.

CDR3 DNA: TGTGCCAGCTCAGGAGGTCGGGTTCTTTCTGTTCAGTACTTC. Translated, it gives CASSGGRVLSVQYF. The rearrangement joins TRBV6-5 to TRBJ2-4, with a tentative D call TRBD2 (5 bases). CDR1 and CDR2 from the germline V gene are MNHEY and SVGAGI. This CDR3 is built from 14 residues. The V and J ends lost 8 bases and 11 bases respectively, with 22 bases between them.

The V gene is TRBV28, the J gene TRBJ1-5; no clear D gene. This CDR3 is built from 13 residues. Germline CDR1 is MDHEN and CDR2 is SYDVKM. Trimming took off 5 bases at V and 4 bases at J, with 9 bases between the two ends. The CDR3 DNA follows: TGTGCCAGCAGTGGGCAGGTTAATCAGCCCCAGCATTTT. It encodes CASSGQVNQPQHF.

In the case of this clone: At the DNA level, this CDR3 is encoded by other sequences in the same sample as well. The J gene is TRBJ2-7, the V gene TRBV9; TRBD2 matches at 9 bases. CDR3 size: 14 residues. The germline V gene encodes CDR1 SGDLS and CDR2 YYNGEE. V was clipped by 0 bases and J by 3 bases; unmatched bases: 1. The CDR3 coding sequence is TGTGCCAGCAGCGTAGGACTAGCGGACTACGAGCAGTACTTC. Protein: CASSVGLADYEQYF. The full variable domain, with the rest looked up from reference TRBV9 and TRBJ2-7, is DSGVTQTPKHLITATGQRVTLRCSPRSGDLSVYWYQQSLDQGLQFLIQYYNGEERAKGNILERFSAQQFPDLHSELNLSSLELGDSALYFCASSVGLADYEQYFGPGTRLTVT.

This clone appeared a few times. The CDR3 is CASSFNNEQFF. The DNA of the CDR3 is TGTGCCAGCAGCTTTAATAATGAGCAGTTCTTC. The chain is built from TRBV7-9 and TRBJ2-1; unclear D gene. V dropped 3 bases and J dropped 7 bases, with 4 bases sitting between them. The CDR3 sequence is 11 residues long. Germline V lookup: CDR1 SEHNR, CDR2 FQNEAQ (reference sequence). The entire variable domain, with the rest obtained from reference TRBV7-9 and TRBJ2-1, is as follows: DTGVSQNPRHKITKRGQNVTFRCDPISEHNRLYWYRQTLGQGPEFLTYFQNEAQLEKSRLLSDRFSAERPKGSFSTLEIQRTEQGDSAMYLCASSFNNEQFFGPGTRLTVL.